This is a list of T cell receptor beta chains from one sample in a study of OX40 agonist ivuxolimab in advanced cancers. The repertoire was sequenced with immunoSEQ multiplex PCR; TCRdb's copy has only in-frame clones and lacks some. The data show more than 85,000 clones, less than 95% seen once. Material: CD4+ or CD8+ T cells sorted from blood, obtained in a trial of the OX40 agonist ivuxolimab. These receptors were collected from an adult with an advanced solid tumor such as melanoma, head and neck, liver or kidney cancer. Each CDR3 is given with its conserved first and last residue. Each record gives: CDR3 length, clone size, V gene, D gene, J gene, CDR3 protein, CDR3 DNA. D genes are given only for firm matches. The size of a clone is reported for some rows only, either as once, few or many, or as a class for expanded clones.

16	.	TRBV19	TRBD1	TRBJ1-3	CASSRLGTGTLNTIYF	TGTGCCAGTAGTAGACTCGGGACAGGGACACTAAACACCATATATTTT
11	.	TRBV30	.	TRBJ2-5	CAWSAEETQYF	TGTGCCTGGAGTGCGGAAGAGACCCAGTACTTC
15	.	TRBV5-6	TRBD1	TRBJ2-2	CASSDGTGNTGELFF	TGTGCCAGCAGCGACGGGACAGGGAACACCGGGGAGCTGTTTTTT
15	once	TRBV7-3	TRBD1	TRBJ1-2	CASSPLDRVDYGYTF	TGTGCCAGCAGCCCCCTTGACAGGGTCGACTATGGCTACACCTTC
15	.	TRBV7-3	TRBD1	TRBJ2-2	CASSLYRGRTGELFF	TGTGCCAGCAGTCTGTACAGGGGGCGCACCGGGGAGCTGTTTTTT
16	.	TRBV7-9	TRBD1	TRBJ1-4	CASSLLRGQGNEKLFF	TGTGCCAGCAGCTTATTACGCGGACAGGGGAATGAAAAACTGTTTTTT
14	.	TRBV28	.	TRBJ2-5	CASKRSMRQETQYF	TGTGCCAGCAAACGTTCGATGCGCCAAGAGACCCAGTACTTC
14	.	TRBV18	.	TRBJ2-7	CASSPLGSSYEQYF	TGTGCCAGCTCACCATTGGGAAGCTCCTACGAGCAGTACTTC
14	.	TRBV5-1	.	TRBJ1-3	CASSLVADGNTIYF	TGCGCCAGCAGCTTGGTCGCCGATGGAAACACCATATATTTT
14	.	TRBV11-2	.	TRBJ1-1	CAGSLGRANTEAFF	TGTGCCGGCAGCTTGGGCAGAGCGAACACTGAAGCTTTCTTT
14	.	TRBV1	.	TRBJ1-4	CTSTNQGINEKLFF	TGCACCAGCACCAACCAGGGGATTAATGAAAAACTGTTTTTT
14	medium-sized	TRBV6-5	TRBD2	TRBJ2-3	CASSYFAGDHTQYF	TGTGCCAGCAGTTACTTTGCGGGAGATCATACGCAGTATTTT
15	once	TRBV19	TRBD2	TRBJ2-1	CASSISAGPGGEQFF	TGTGCCAGTAGTATCTCTGCGGGGCCGGGGGGTGAGCAGTTCTTC
15	.	TRBV11-1	.	TRBJ1-3	CASSLTMRSGNTIYF	TGTGCCAGCAGCTTAACCATGAGGTCTGGAAACACCATATATTTT
16	.	TRBV7-9	.	TRBJ2-1	CASSFTLAGKDNEQFF	TGTGCCAGCAGCTTTACCTTGGCAGGGAAGGATAATGAGCAGTTCTTC
13	.	TRBV6-1	.	TRBJ2-4	CASNAVGINIQYF	TGTGCCAGCAATGCTGTCGGTATAAACATTCAGTACTTC
14	.	TRBV30	.	TRBJ1-4	CAWRGDLPNEKLFF	TGTGCCTGGAGAGGGGATTTACCGAATGAAAAACTGTTTTTT
14	.	TRBV9	.	TRBJ2-1	CASSVVPRDNEQFF	TGTGCCAGCAGCGTAGTACCCAGGGACAATGAGCAGTTCTTC
12	.	TRBV10-3	.	TRBJ2-7	CAISVQNYEQYF	TGTGCCATCAGTGTCCAGAACTACGAGCAGTACTTC
17	.	TRBV27	.	TRBJ1-3	CASSFHQERGCGNTIYF	TGTGCCAGCAGTTTCCATCAGGAGCGGGGATGTGGAAACACCATATATTTT
16	.	TRBV9	.	TRBJ1-3	CASSSRQRGSGNTIYF	TGTGCCAGCAGCTCCCGACAGAGGGGCTCTGGAAACACCATATATTTT
17	.	TRBV7-9	.	TRBJ2-6	CASSFVTFLSGANVLTF	TGTGCCAGCAGCTTTGTCACCTTTCTGTCTGGGGCCAACGTCCTGACTTTC
15	.	TRBV18	.	TRBJ2-3	CASSLEGTRTDTQYF	TGTGCCAGCTCTCTAGAGGGGACCCGCACAGATACGCAGTATTTT
17	.	TRBV11-3	TRBD2	TRBJ2-3	CASSLDGLAGLTDTQYF	TGTGCCAGCAGCCTAGATGGACTAGCTGGGTTGACAGATACGCAGTATTTT
14	.	TRBV19	TRBD1	TRBJ1-3	CASRNRGTGNTIYF	TGTGCCAGTCGCAACAGGGGGACTGGAAACACCATATATTTT